The T cell receptor beta chain described here comes from a study of blood T cell repertoires in COVID-19. Study at large: Italy, Spain and the United States were the sources of the convalescent and acute COVID-19 samples. T cells, B-cell-depleted T cells, or PBMCs provided the cDNA or gDNA that served as material.

As handled by the study authors: For nucleated cells, counts were estimated from reference gene primer amplification. The data were produced by immunoSEQ multiplex PCR, yet TCRdb's version contains in-frame clones alone and is incomplete. V and J calls and clone size are given by that table; D and trimming were obtained from the DNA. The sample shows hundreds of thousands of clones, approximately 90% of them seen only once. The CDR3 has 15 residues. Trimming took 5 bases from V and 6 from J; bases not matched to a gene: 9. Germline CDR1 SGHAT, CDR2 FQDESV (reference sequence). A single count supports this clone.

The V and J genes are TRBV11-1 and TRBJ2-1; TRBD2 agrees at 8 bases. The specimen sequenced was peripheral blood. This sequence originates from a woman in her twenties or thirties with active or convalescent COVID-19. The CDR3 sequence is CASSPPGGPVNEQFF. The CDR3 nucleotides are TGTGCCAGCAGCCCCCCGGGAGGGCCGGTCAATGAGCAGTTCTTC.